This TCR beta chain was sequenced in a study of T cell responses to AZD1222 COVID-19 vaccine. TCRdb's copy holds only in-frame clones and misses some; the assay was immunoSEQ multiplex PCR. This sample has over 150,000 clones, with approximately 90% found just once. Germline V gene lookup returns CDR1 DFQATT and CDR2 SNEGSKA (reference sequence). This CDR3 comprises 17 residues. V trimming: 3 bases; J trimming: 3 bases; junction bases outside the gene matches: 12. This TCR derives from an adult in good health. Sample: peripheral blood, taken on day 0 of AZD1222 vaccination. The chain couples TRBV20-1 to TRBJ2-7, with 12 bases lining up with TRBD2. As DNA, the CDR3 is TGCAGTGCTAGTCCCCTAGCGGGGGGGCTTCCCAACTACGAGCAGTACTTC. Its translation: CSASPLAGGLPNYEQYF.